These 5 T cell receptor beta chains were sequenced from one sample in a study of preoperative IRX-2 immunotherapy in early breast cancer. Sample treatment: preoperative locoregional IRX-2 cytokine immunotherapy. Data came from immunoSEQ multiplex PCR; TCRdb stores just in-frame clones and leaves some out. This sample has approximately 27,000 clones, with more than 80% found just once. This material consisted of lymph node tissue, taken after IRX-2 immunotherapy. Source of these receptors: a human donor with breast cancer.

V is TRBV18 and J is TRBJ1-2; 9 bases align to TRBD1. Germline CDR1 and CDR2: KGHSH and LQKENI. The CDR3 has 14 amino acids. J lost 10 bases, V lost 4 bases, and 10 bases had no gene match. This CDR3 is CASSLGQGTIDYTF. The CDR3 nucleotides read TGTGCCAGCTCACTGGGACAGGGTACCATCGACTACACCTTC.

The V and J genes are TRBV23-1 and TRBJ2-5; D is perhaps TRBD2 (5 bases). TRBV23-1 is assigned to the ORF class and has an uncertain function. This CDR3 is built from 13 residues. The ends were cut back, 6 bases at V and 7 bases at J, with 15 bases in the middle. Here the CDR3 reads CASSLSAGGTQYF. CDR3 bases: TGCGCCAGCAGCTTAAGTGCTGGAGGGACCCAGTACTTC.

The rearrangement links TRBV19 to TRBJ2-2; D remains unclear. V shed 5 bases and J shed 0 bases, with 16 bases lying between them. The CDR3 has 17 residues. Germline V lookup: CDR1 LNHDA, CDR2 SQIVND (reference sequence). Here the CDR3 reads CASSSHLTGPNTGELFF. CDR3 DNA sequence: TGTGCCAGTAGTTCTCACCTTACGGGTCCGAACACCGGGGAGCTGTTTTTT.

V gene TRBV6-7 combines with J gene TRBJ1-2; D is ambiguous. TRBV6-7 is recorded as an ORF, its role being uncertain. This CDR3 region has 13 residues. V lost 5 bases and J lost 2, with 9 bases in between. The CDR3 loop reads CASSEQPNYGYTF. The DNA of the CDR3 is TGTGCCAGCAGTGAACAGCCAAACTATGGCTACACCTTC.

The chain couples TRBV6-4 to TRBJ1-5, with D tentatively TRBD1 (5 bases). This CDR3 has 14 residues. Germline V gene data show CDR1 as MRHNA and CDR2 as SNTAGT. V gave up 6 bases and J gave up 7 bases, with 16 bases separating them. CDR3 in amino acids: CASRSGTRGQPQHF. CDR3 in DNA: TGTGCCAGCAGATCCGGGACCCGAGGGCAGCCCCAGCATTTT.